These 12 T cell receptor beta chains were sequenced from one sample in a study of PD-1 blockade in classical Hodgkin lymphoma. As for time point: cycle 4 day 1 (C4D1), after more than five weeks of nivolumab. All trial patients relapsed after autologous stem cell transplantation. Repertoires were generated with immunoSEQ multiplex PCR, while TCRdb's copy carries only in-frame clones and drops some. Of 100,000 or so clones in the sample, roughly nine tenths are singletons; the top ten hold over 15%. The input for sequencing was peripheral blood mononuclear cells (PBMCs), taken before the fourth cycle of nivolumab. The receptors derive from a human donor with classical Hodgkin lymphoma.

The chain links TRBV5-6 to TRBJ1-2, with TRBD1 identical over 9 bases. V was pared by 1 base and J by 8 bases, with 18 bases of the junction left unmatched. The V gene's germline CDR1 is SGHDT and CDR2 YYEEEE. The CDR3 runs to 18 residues. CDR3 sequence (DNA): TGTGCCAGCAGCTTGCTCGGGTCGGGGACAGGGACCTATAGGGGCTACACCTTC. As protein: CASSLLGSGTGTYRGYTF.

The genes are TRBV9 and TRBJ2-1; D unresolved. This CDR3 spans 20 amino acids. Trimming took 3 bases from V and 0 from J, leaving 25 bases between them. Germline values: CDR1 SGDLS, CDR2 YYNGEE. This CDR3 is CASSAAPPQTLPSSYNEQFF. DNA for the CDR3: TGTGCCAGCAGCGCCGCGCCCCCCCAGACCCTGCCAAGCTCCTACAATGAGCAGTTCTTC.

The chain has TRBV6-5 and TRBJ2-1, with TRBD1 identical over 8 bases. Germline V gene data show CDR1 as MNHEY and CDR2 as SVGAGI. The V gene end was trimmed by 0 bases and the J gene end by 7 bases; junction bases not matched to a gene: 5. The CDR3 totals 15 residues. The CDR3 region is CASSYSYNRGNEQFF. The CDR3 DNA is TGTGCCAGCAGTTACTCCTATAACAGGGGGAATGAGCAGTTCTTC.

This clone was observed a few times. The V gene is TRBV28, the J gene TRBJ1-1; D call uncertain. The CDR3 runs to 12 residues. Per the germline V gene, CDR1 is MDHEN and CDR2 is SYDVKM. Trimming shortened V by 6 bases and J by 7 bases, and 12 bases separated the two germline ends. The chain's CDR3 is CASSPSALEAFF. CDR3 sequence (DNA): TGTGCCAGCAGCCCGTCCGCCCTTGAAGCTTTCTTT. Using reference TRBV28 and TRBJ1-1 for the parts outside the CDR3, the full variable domain is DVKVTQSSRYLVKRTGEKVFLECVQDMDHENMFWYRQDPGLGLRLIYFSYDVKMKEKGDIPEGYSVSREKKERFSLILESASTNQTSMYLCASSPSALEAFFGQGTRLTVV.

This clone has a single count. The chain uses TRBV6-5 and TRBJ2-5; a possible D gene is TRBD2 (6 bases). Germline V gene data show CDR1 as MNHEY and CDR2 as SVGAGI. The CDR3 consists of 16 residues. With 2 bases removed from V and 7 bases from J, the gap between germline ends came to 20 bases. For the CDR3, the DNA is TGTGCCAGCAGTTACGCACGGGACTCGGCGGGGCGGACCCAGTACTTC. Translated, it gives CASSYARDSAGRTQYF.

This clone has only a few counts. V and J are TRBV18 and TRBJ2-1, with TRBD2 matching over 11 bases. The CDR3 is made up of 15 amino acids. The V and J ends lost 1 base and 8 bases, in that order; junction bases with no gene match: 4. Germline-derived CDR1 and CDR2 are KGHSH and LQKENI. This chain's CDR3 is CASSPLAGGGHEQFF. The CDR3 DNA reads TGTGCCAGCTCACCACTAGCGGGAGGGGGTCATGAGCAGTTCTTC.

The chain uses TRBV6-1 and TRBJ1-2; a weak D match, TRBD1 (6 bases). Trimming left V 4 bases short and J 7 bases short, with 19 bases between. This CDR3 region has 15 residues. Germline CDR1 is MNHNS and CDR2 is SASEGT. The CDR3 DNA follows: TGTGCCAGCAGTGGTTACAGGGACCTAGGTCGTGGCTACACCTTC. Encoded protein: CASSGYRDLGRGYTF.

This chain uses TRBV4-3 with TRBJ2-7; 7 bases line up with TRBD2. The CDR3 spans 18 residues. The germline V gene encodes CDR1 LGHNA and CDR2 YSLEER. The J segment lost 0 bases and the V segment lost 0 bases, leaving 11 bases of the junction unmatched. The CDR3 region is CASSQEAGTSASSYEQYF. CDR3 DNA: TGCGCCAGCAGCCAAGAAGCAGGCACTAGCGCTAGCTCCTACGAGCAGTACTTC.

The chain couples TRBV27 to TRBJ2-7; D is tentatively TRBD1 or TRBD2 (6 bases each). CDR1 MNHEY and CDR2 SMNVEV come from the germline V gene (reference sequence). The germline V and J ends were trimmed by 4 bases and 2 bases, with 12 bases remaining between them. This CDR3 spans 14 amino acids. In DNA form, the CDR3 reads TGTGCCAGCAGTTGGGGGGCAGCCCCCTACGAGCAGTACTTC. Translation: CASSWGAAPYEQYF.

This clone was seen a single time. The rearrangement uses TRBV10-2 and TRBJ2-7; 7 bases map to TRBD1. CDR3 length: 13 amino acids. Germline CDR1 and CDR2: WSHSY and SAAADI. The ends lost 7 bases at V and 2 bases at J; junction bases unmatched: 5. The CDR3 coding sequence is TGCGCCAGCATATCCGGGACAGCCTACGAGCAGTACTTC. It yields the protein CASISGTAYEQYF.

The chain employs TRBV2 and TRBJ2-1, with 9 bases matching TRBD2. Germline lookup yields CDR1 SNHLY and CDR2 FYNNEI. The CDR3 spans 15 residues. Trimming removed 6 bases from V and 1 base from J; junction bases left unmatched: 4. The CDR3 bases are TGTGCCAGCAGAGGACTAGCGTATTCCTACAATGAGCAGTTCTTC. It is translated as CASRGLAYSYNEQFF.

V is TRBV5-1 and J is TRBJ1-5; D may be TRBD1 (6 bases). The CDR3 has 15 residues. Trimming cost V 1 base and J 6 bases, with 14 bases left between them. Germline V gene data show CDR1 as SGHRS and CDR2 as YFSETQ. The CDR3, as DNA: TGCGCCAGCAGCTTGTCGGGGAGGGGGAGTCAGCCCCAGCATTTT. Protein product: CASSLSGRGSQPQHF.